These 17 T cell receptor beta chains were sequenced from one sample in a study of technical replicates of blood from four donors. Libraries were prepared by immunoSEQ multiplex PCR; TCRdb keeps only in-frame clonotypes and omits some of them. The repertoire holds about 75,000 clones, with 91% as singletons. The sequencing sample was made of T cells isolated from PBMCs. These TCRs come from a human donor in good health. Some clones in this sample may be carry-over from other donors' samples.

This chain links TRBV30 with TRBJ2-1, with D possibly being TRBD2 (6 bases). CDR3 length: 12 residues. Between the trimmed V and J ends, which lost 3 bases and 5 bases, there was a span of 8 bases. Germline CDR1 and CDR2: GTSNPN and SVGIG (reference sequence). The CDR3, as DNA: TGTGCCTGGAGCGGGGGTCACAATGAGCAGTTCTTC. Protein product: CAWSGGHNEQFF.

CDR3 nucleotides: TGTGCCAGCAGCCGCCCGACAGGGGACCCCTATGGCTACACCTTC. Encoded protein: CASSRPTGDPYGYTF. V is TRBV13 and J is TRBJ1-2; 8 positions match TRBD1. The CDR3 covers 15 residues. V dropped 5 bases and J dropped 4; count of bases not matched to a gene: 9. The germline V gene encodes CDR1 PRHDT and CDR2 FYEKMQ (reference sequence).

The rearrangement uses TRBV7-9 and TRBJ2-1; a possible D gene is TRBD2 (6 bases). Trimming removed 11 bases from V and 3 bases from J, with 11 bases in between. Germline V gene sequence: CDR1 SEHNR, CDR2 FQNEAQ (reference sequence). The CDR3 has 12 amino acids. In DNA, the CDR3 is TGTGCCGGAGGGGCGCTCTACAATGAGCAGTTCTTC. Translating it yields CAGGALYNEQFF.

This sequence joins TRBV4-1 and TRBJ1-2, with unresolved D. The germline gives CDR1 MGHRA, CDR2 YSYEKL. CDR3 length: 12 residues. The V gene lost 0 bases and the J gene lost 4 bases, with 3 bases spanning the gap. CDR3 region: CASSQESYGYTF. In nucleotides, the CDR3 is TGCGCCAGCAGCCAAGAGAGCTATGGCTACACCTTC.

This rearrangement joins TRBV11-2 to TRBJ1-5; D might be TRBD1 (6 bases). V lost 5 bases to trimming and J lost 7 bases, with 12 bases between them. Germline V gene lookup returns CDR1 SGHAT and CDR2 FQNNGV. The CDR3 runs 13 residues. The chain's CDR3 is CASSQGTGQPQHF. The DNA for the CDR3 is TGTGCCAGCAGCCAGGGGACCGGCCAGCCCCAGCATTTT.

V and J are TRBV7-6 and TRBJ1-3, with 8 nucleotides matching TRBD1. The CDR3 spans 16 residues. Germline values: CDR1 SGHVS, CDR2 FNYEAQ. J lost 3 bases, V lost 3 bases, and 7 bases had no gene match. The CDR3 DNA sequence: TGTGCCAGCAGCTTGACGACAGGGGCGGGTGGAAACACCATATATTTT. It yields the protein CASSLTTGAGGNTIYF.

V is TRBV30 and J is TRBJ1-1, with 11 bases fitting TRBD1. The trim removed 3 bases at V and 8 bases at J, leaving 8 bases unmatched. The CDR3 spans 14 residues. Germline V gives CDR1 GTSNPN, CDR2 SVGIG (reference sequence). This CDR3 is CAWSNRDRGREAFF. The CDR3 region has the DNA TGTGCCTGGAGCAACCGGGACAGGGGGAGAGAAGCTTTCTTT.

The rearrangement links TRBV6-4 to TRBJ1-2, with TRBD1 matching over 7 bases. V was pared by 2 bases and J by 5 bases, with 11 bases of the junction left unmatched. Germline lookup yields CDR1 MRHNA and CDR2 SNTAGT. This CDR3 has 16 amino acids. The CDR3 protein is CASSDRRLGQTYGYTF. The CDR3 nucleotides are TGTGCCAGCAGTGACCGTCGACTGGGACAGACTTATGGCTACACCTTC.

The table lists this clone with a count of one. The rearrangement uses TRBV30 and TRBJ1-4; D unclear. Trimming pared 1 base from V and 10 bases from J, leaving 22 bases between. The germline V gene has CDR1 GTSNPN and CDR2 SVGIG (reference sequence). This CDR3 spans 16 amino acids. The CDR3 sequence: CAWSASLTSAGGKLFF. The CDR3 DNA reads TGTGCCTGGAGTGCCAGTCTTACCTCGGCGGGTGGAAAACTGTTTTTT.

This clone was counted only a few times. The chain joins TRBV4-1 to TRBJ2-1; possible D gene TRBD1, 6 bases. Germline assignment: CDR1 MGHRA and CDR2 YSYEKL. CDR3 size: 15 residues. Trimming took off 2 bases at V and 4 bases at J, with 12 bases between the two ends. The DNA for the CDR3 is TGCGCCAGCAGCCAAACCGGGACAAATTACAATGAGCAGTTCTTC. This translates into CASSQTGTNYNEQFF.

The V call is TRBV9, the J call TRBJ2-3; 11 bases match TRBD2. The CDR3 spans 19 residues. Germline V gene data show CDR1 as SGDLS and CDR2 as YYNGEE. With V trimmed by 4 bases and J by 4 bases, 17 bases remained unmatched. The CDR3 DNA reads as TGTGCCAGCAGCCCCCCCTACGGAACTAGCGGGGGACCCTCAGATACGCAGTATTTT. Its translation is CASSPPYGTSGGPSDTQYF.

The rearrangement uses TRBV7-2 and TRBJ2-7; 10 bases line up with TRBD2. The V gene end was trimmed by 5 bases and the J gene end by 3 bases; junction bases not matched to a gene: 4. The germline CDR1 and CDR2 sequences are SGHTA and FQGNSA. CDR3 length: 14 amino acids. The CDR3 loop reads CASSGRTSGYEQYF. CDR3 DNA: TGTGCCAGCAGCGGACGGACTAGCGGCTACGAGCAGTACTTC.

V and J are TRBV28 and TRBJ2-5; TRBD2 is a possible D gene (6 bases). Trimming pared 5 bases from V and 2 bases from J, leaving 9 bases between. This CDR3 spans 13 amino acids. Germline values: CDR1 MDHEN, CDR2 SYDVKM. The CDR3 coding sequence is TGTGCCAGCAGTCCGGGACTTCAAGAGACCCAGTACTTC. Its translation: CASSPGLQETQYF.

The rearrangement uses TRBV4-1 and TRBJ1-5; TRBD1 might be the D (5 bases). Germline V CDR1 and CDR2: MGHRA, YSYEKL. The V and J ends lost 4 bases and 0 bases respectively, with 10 bases between them. The CDR3 has 15 amino acids. Written as DNA, the CDR3 is TGCGCCAGCAGCCGCTCAGGGATTAGCAATCAGCCCCAGCATTTT. Its translation: CASSRSGISNQPQHF.

This chain connects TRBV7-6 to TRBJ2-1; a weak D match, TRBD2 (6 bases). V lost 1 base, J lost 9 bases, and 16 bases lay in between. The CDR3 consists of 15 residues. Germline CDR1 is SGHVS and CDR2 is FNYEAQ. CDR3 sequence (DNA): TGTGCCAGCAGCTTAGATGGAGGGCGGAATTCTGAGCAGTTCTTC. Protein: CASSLDGGRNSEQFF.

V and J are TRBV5-6 and TRBJ1-2; the D gene is possibly TRBD1 (6 bases). Germline V lookup: CDR1 SGHDT, CDR2 YYEEEE. V was shortened by 4 bases and J by 7 bases, with 11 bases between the two germline ends. This CDR3 contains 12 residues. CDR3 region: CASSPGTLGYTF. The DNA for the CDR3 is TGTGCCAGCAGCCCCGGGACACTTGGCTACACCTTC.

V usage is TRBV7-9 and J usage is TRBJ2-7; weak D call: TRBD1 (5 bases). The V end lost 2 bases, the J end lost 1 base, and 18 bases lay between the germline ends. The length of the CDR3 is 17 residues. CDR1 is SEHNR and CDR2 is FQNEAQ in the germline V gene (reference sequence). The CDR3 protein is CASSLSAADSPSYEQYF. The CDR3 nucleotides are TGTGCCAGCAGCTTATCCGCAGCAGACAGCCCTTCCTACGAGCAGTACTTC.